This TCR beta chain was documented in a study of T cell responses to AZD1222 COVID-19 vaccine. General study points: At baseline, seropositivity was found in only a handful of AZD1222 recipients.

Comment on this clone: Antigen unknown.

Clones were read by immunoSEQ multiplex PCR, and TCRdb kept only the in-frame ones, dropping some. Among about 83,000 clones listed, roughly 88% were seen once. The CDR3 runs to 18 residues. Trimming cost V 5 bases and J 6 bases; bases outside gene matches: 20. CDR1 and CDR2 (germline): SGHRS, YFSETQ. V gene TRBV5-1 combines with J gene TRBJ2-3; 8 positions agree with TRBD2. The sequenced sample was peripheral blood, obtained on day 0 of AZD1222 vaccination. This TCR derives from an adult in good health. The CDR3 region has the DNA TGCGCCAGCAGTTGGCGGGCTAGCGGGTCCGCCCGGTGGGATACGCAGTATTTT. Translation: CASSWRASGSARWDTQYF.